The subject of this entry is one T cell receptor (beta chain). This specimen belongs to a study of blood T cell repertoires in COVID-19. Across the whole study: Acute and convalescent COVID-19 samples came from the United States, Italy and Spain. T cells, B-cell-depleted T cells, or PBMCs provided the cDNA or gDNA that served as material.

Per the original data handling: Researchers report that nucleated cell counts were estimated from reference gene primer amplification. The protocol was immunoSEQ multiplex PCR, while the TCRdb copy is restricted to in-frame clones and leaves out a portion. From that table come the V and J calls and clone size; the DNA was used to work out D and trimming. This table holds about 29,000 clones, 70% to 90% found once. The sample consisted of peripheral blood. This sequence originates from a man aged 70-80 years with active COVID-19.

The CDR3 DNA reads as TGTGCCAGCAACGACTGGGGCGGCACTGAAGCTTTCTTT. The encoded protein is CASNDWGGTEAFF. The chain carries TRBV12-3 or TRBV12-4 and TRBJ1-1, with D maybe TRBD1 (5 bases). Trimming took 7 bases from V and 4 from J, leaving 13 bases between them. There are 13 residues in the CDR3.